This entry concerns a single T cell receptor beta chain. This sample is part of a study of regulatory T cells in long-lasting Graves disease. iRepertoire HTBI primers and Arm-PCR of CDR3 regions built TCR beta libraries. TCRdb recomputed calls from the multiplex PCR reads with MiXCR, one row per CDR3 protein. The data contain 400,000 to 650,000 distinct CDR3 sequences, about 16% of them singletons. Regarding time point: newly diagnosed GD, antithyroid drugs for less than 3 months. From RNA extracted from PBMCs, the TCR library was made. In this cohort, patients came from an endocrinology department located in Xi'an, China. The J segment lost 8 bases and the V segment lost 7 bases, leaving 9 bases of the junction unmatched. The CDR3 has 15 amino acids. Germline assignment: CDR1 LNHDA and CDR2 SQIVND (reference sequence). These data were likewise used in another study, on T cells in Graves' hyperthyroidism and ophthalmopathy. Turning to that study: An absence of ophthalmopathy progression within 18 months meant stable Graves' hyperthyroidism. During a first-round RT-PCR of the TCR CDR3, the HTBI primer set was used.

This chain links TRBV19 with TRBJ1-6, with 9 bases matching TRBD1. This receptor was taken from a middle-aged woman with Graves disease. The sample consisted of peripheral blood mononuclear cells (PBMCs), taken at new diagnosis, from a patient treated with antithyroid drugs. The chain's CDR3 is CASTLSTGGDSPLHF. The DNA for the CDR3 is TGTGCCAGTACCCTATCGACAGGGGGTGATTCACCCCTCCACTTT.